This TCR beta chain was found in a study of blood T cell repertoires in COVID-19. Profiling relied on immunoSEQ multiplex PCR, and the TCRdb table lists in-frame clones only, not all of them. The sample has approximately 300,000 clones; about 89% are singletons. The CDR3 has 15 amino acids. Trimming pared 1 base from V and 0 bases from J, leaving 7 bases between. Germline V lookup: CDR1 LNHNV, CDR2 YYDKDF (reference sequence). The J gene is TRBJ1-5, the V gene TRBV15; unclear D gene. This TCR was sampled from a man under 40 with acute or convalescent COVID-19. Sequencing was performed on peripheral blood. CDR3 coding DNA: TGTGCCACCAGCAGAGGGGGAGCTAGCAATCAGCCCCAGCATTTT. Translation gives CATSRGGASNQPQHF.